This TCR beta chain was retrieved from a study of T-cell reconstitution after alpha-beta-depleted transplantation in children. General study points: The origin of alpha-beta T cells about two months after transplant was reportedly several hundred expanded graft clones. Most T-cell counts and diversity one year after the transplant came from T cells that were newly produced. The high TCRbeta diversity at day 60 in some patients came from surviving recipient T cells and thymic progenitors.

Preparation of the TCRbeta library involved a method that used unique molecular identifiers. One entry per CDR3 protein results from TCRdb running MiXCR on the PCR reads. The sample carries 900,000 or so distinct CDR3 sequences, about 16% recorded once. With regard to this clonotype: Its cognate antigen is unknown.

This CDR3 contains 13 residues. V lost 7 bases and J lost 5, with 15 bases in between. This chain uses TRBV12-3 or TRBV12-4 with TRBJ2-7; possible D gene TRBD2, 5 bases. The receptor comes from a male patient younger than 18 who had a stem cell transplant for acute lymphoblastic leukemia, so the T cells may come from the graft donor. The source material was PBMCs, mostly from graft donor cells, sampled 360 days after TCRalphabeta/CD19-depleted stem cell transplant. This CDR3 is CASNSLDGDEQYF. In DNA, the CDR3 is TGTGCCAGCAACTCGTTAGACGGGGACGAGCAGTACTTC.